This passage covers 21 T cell receptor beta chains from one sample sequenced in a study of OX40 agonist ivuxolimab in advanced cancers. The data were produced by immunoSEQ multiplex PCR, yet TCRdb's version contains in-frame clones alone and is incomplete. The repertoire holds 99,000 or so clones, with 90% to 95% as singletons. This sample comprised CD4+ or CD8+ T cells sorted from blood, obtained in a trial of the OX40 agonist ivuxolimab. The source of these receptors is an adult with an advanced solid tumor such as melanoma, head and neck, liver or kidney cancer.

The chain couples TRBV4-1 to TRBJ1-4; D unclear. Trimming removed 0 bases at V and 3 bases at J, with 14 bases between. The CDR3 runs 17 residues. The V gene's germline CDR1 is MGHRA and CDR2 YSYEKL. As DNA, the CDR3 is TGCGCCAGCAGCCAAGACGGAAGCCAGCATGCTAATGAAAAACTGTTTTTT. Its translation: CASSQDGSQHANEKLFF.

The chain is built from TRBV30 and TRBJ1-2, with D uncertain. Germline V gene sequence: CDR1 GTSNPN, CDR2 SVGIG (reference sequence). The CDR3 spans 12 residues. Trimming removed 0 bases at V and 7 bases at J, with 9 bases between. This CDR3 is CAWSVSGFGYTF. In DNA, the CDR3 is TGTGCCTGGAGTGTATCGGGATTTGGCTACACCTTC.

This rearrangement joins TRBV5-1 to TRBJ2-3; D call uncertain. Trimming stripped 0 bases from V and 0 bases from J, with 5 bases between. CDR1 is SGHRS, CDR2 YFSETQ, per germline. This CDR3 has 14 residues. DNA for the CDR3: TGCGCCAGCAGCTTGGACTTTAGCACAGATACGCAGTATTTT. Its translation: CASSLDFSTDTQYF.

The chain uses TRBV7-2 and TRBJ1-5; D perhaps matches TRBD1 (5 bases). The ends were cut back, 5 bases at V and 6 bases at J, with 17 bases in the middle. CDR1 SGHTA and CDR2 FQGNSA come from the germline V gene. The CDR3 runs to 15 residues. The CDR3 DNA reads as TGTGCCAGCAGCCCCAGTGGGGGTGTGGGTCAGCCCCAGCATTTT. Its protein product is CASSPSGGVGQPQHF.

This chain links TRBV28 with TRBJ1-5; TRBD1 might be the D (6 bases). Deletions cut 6 bases from V and 7 bases from J, with 10 bases between. Germline assignment: CDR1 MDHEN and CDR2 SYDVKM. The CDR3 is 12 amino acids. The CDR3 region is CASSLQGQPQHF. In DNA, the CDR3 is TGTGCCAGCAGCCTACAGGGCCAGCCCCAGCATTTT.

The J gene is TRBJ2-1, the V gene TRBV9; 7 nucleotides agree with TRBD2. The V gene's germline CDR1 is SGDLS and CDR2 YYNGEE. This CDR3 spans 17 amino acids. V trimming: 3 bases; J trimming: 1 base; junction bases outside the gene matches: 10. The CDR3 region is CASSERGAGASYNEQFF. CDR3 coding DNA: TGTGCCAGCAGCGAAAGAGGGGCGGGAGCATCCTACAATGAGCAGTTCTTC.

The V gene is TRBV6-5, the J gene TRBJ2-3, with 7 bases identical to TRBD2. Germline V gene data show CDR1 as MNHEY and CDR2 as SVGAGI. V was pared by 6 bases and J by 6 bases, with 9 bases of the junction left unmatched. CDR3 length: 14 residues. The CDR3 region is CASRRWGGSDTQYF. The DNA of the CDR3 is TGTGCCAGCAGAAGATGGGGGGGGTCGGATACGCAGTATTTT.

The rearrangement links TRBV4-2 to TRBJ2-2, with 7 bases identical to TRBD2. This CDR3 is 13 amino acids long. Germline assignment: CDR1 LGHNA and CDR2 YNFKEQ. J gave up 4 bases and V 10 bases, and 6 bases lay outside the gene matches. Here the CDR3 DNA reads TGTGCCACATATAAGCGGGGCACCGGGGAGCTGTTTTTT. Protein product: CATYKRGTGELFF.

CDR3 amino acids: CASSNRVNAYF. As DNA, the CDR3 is TGTGCCAGCAGTAACAGGGTAAATGCGTACTTC. The rearrangement joins TRBV6-6 to TRBJ2-4; TRBD1 is a possible D gene (6 bases). Germline V gene sequence: CDR1 MNHNY, CDR2 SVGAGI (reference sequence). Trimming stripped 5 bases from V and 15 bases from J, with 14 bases between. The CDR3 totals 11 residues.

The chain carries TRBV5-4 and TRBJ2-1; 10 bases agree with TRBD2. V was pared by 1 base and J by 7 bases, with 8 bases of the junction left unmatched. The CDR3 covers 16 residues. CDR1 is SGHNT, CDR2 YYREEE, per germline (reference sequence). The CDR3 loop reads CASSLPLAGVRNEQFF. CDR3 nucleotide sequence: TGTGCCAGCAGCTTGCCCCTAGCGGGAGTTAGAAATGAGCAGTTCTTC.

The table lists this clone with a count of one. V is TRBV6-1 and J is TRBJ2-3, with D perhaps TRBD2 (5 bases). CDR1 is MNHNS, CDR2 SASEGT, per germline. The CDR3 sequence is 13 residues long. V gave up 5 bases and J gave up 6 bases, with 12 bases separating them. CDR3 sequence reads: CASSLGVGDTQYF. CDR3 nucleotides: TGTGCCAGCAGTTTGGGAGTTGGTGATACGCAGTATTTT.

The rearrangement joins TRBV4-3 to TRBJ1-4, with D unclear. Trimming removed 2 bases from V and 8 bases from J, with 15 bases in between. The V gene's germline CDR1 is LGHNA and CDR2 YSLEER. This CDR3 spans 15 amino acids. The CDR3 here is CASSQSSLRREKLFF. CDR3 DNA: TGCGCCAGCAGCCAATCGTCCCTTCGGCGGGAAAAACTGTTTTTT.

A few counts support this clone. The chain couples TRBV2 to TRBJ1-2; tentative D call: TRBD1 (6 bases). V was trimmed by 3 bases and J by 7 bases, leaving 12 bases between them. The CDR3 has 13 residues. CDR1 is SNHLY and CDR2 is FYNNEI in the germline V gene. The CDR3: CASSDRGGGGYTF. The CDR3 DNA is TGTGCCAGCAGTGACAGGGGTGGAGGTGGCTACACCTTC. Using reference TRBV2 and TRBJ1-2 for the parts outside the CDR3, the full variable domain is EPEVTQTPSHQVTQMGQEVILRCVPISNHLYFYWYRQILGQKVEFLVSFYNNEISEKSEIFDDQFSVERPDGSNFTLKIRSTKLEDSAMYFCASSDRGGGGYTFGSGTRLTVV.

CDR3 protein: CASRSEVEGSYEQYF. The DNA for the CDR3 is TGTGCCAGCCGCTCTGAGGTAGAGGGCTCCTACGAGCAGTACTTC. This chain uses TRBV6-5 with TRBJ2-7; the D gene is possibly TRBD2 (5 bases). Trimming cost V 8 bases and J 0 bases, with 17 bases left between them. CDR1 and CDR2 (germline): MNHEY, SVGAGI. This CDR3 has 15 amino acids.

This chain uses TRBV2 with TRBJ2-7; D is uncertain. The CDR3 is 13 amino acids. Trimming shortened V by 4 bases and J by 6 bases, and 13 bases separated the two germline ends. CDR1 is SNHLY and CDR2 is FYNNEI in the germline V gene. The CDR3 sequence: CASSAKRESEQYV. In DNA, the CDR3 is TGTGCCAGCAGTGCAAAGCGAGAGAGCGAGCAGTACGTC.

V and J are TRBV6-5 and TRBJ1-5; perhaps TRBD1 as D (5 bases). Germline V gene sequence: CDR1 MNHEY, CDR2 SVGAGI. With 2 bases removed from V and 6 bases from J, the gap between germline ends came to 8 bases. This CDR3 spans 13 amino acids. The CDR3 protein is CASSYVGGQPQHF. The CDR3, as DNA: TGTGCCAGCAGTTACGTGGGGGGTCAGCCCCAGCATTTT.

This chain uses TRBV7-9 with TRBJ2-5; D is possibly TRBD2 (7 bases). This CDR3 has 13 residues. Germline CDR1 SEHNR, CDR2 FQNEAQ (reference sequence). Deletions cut 3 bases from V and 4 bases from J, with 9 bases between. In nucleotides, the CDR3 is TGTGCCAGCAGCTTGGCGGGGGCAGAGACCCAGTACTTC. Amino acid sequence: CASSLAGAETQYF.

This rearrangement joins TRBV7-8 to TRBJ1-5; D unclear. This CDR3 contains 14 residues. The V gene's germline CDR1 is SGHVS and CDR2 FQNEAQ. V was trimmed by 2 bases and J by 4 bases, leaving 9 bases between them. CDR3 sequence reads: CASSLLYGNQPQHF. The CDR3 coding sequence is TGTGCCAGCAGCTTATTATACGGTAATCAGCCCCAGCATTTT. Full variable domain (rest looked up from reference TRBV7-8 and TRBJ1-5): GAGVSQSPRYKVAKRGQDVALRCDPISGHVSLFWYQQALGQGPEFLTYFQNEAQLDKSGLPSDRFFAERPEGSVSTLKIQRTQQEDSAVYLCASSLLYGNQPQHFGDGTRLSIL.

The chain is built from TRBV28 and TRBJ1-5; D uncertain. Germline V gene data show CDR1 as MDHEN and CDR2 as SYDVKM. CDR3 length: 14 residues. The V gene lost 7 bases and the J gene lost 2 bases, with 12 bases spanning the gap. The CDR3 region has the DNA TGTGCCAGCACCGAGACTCATCGCAATCAGCCCCAGCATTTT. It translates to CASTETHRNQPQHF.

The V gene is TRBV23-1, the J gene TRBJ1-6; D might be TRBD1 (6 bases). TRBV23-1 has ORF status, its function being uncertain. Trimming removed 6 bases at V and 5 bases at J, with 20 bases between. CDR3 length: 17 residues. CDR3 sequence reads: CASSDWPRTVHNSPLHF. Written as DNA, the CDR3 is TGCGCCAGCAGCGACTGGCCTAGGACAGTCCATAATTCACCCCTCCACTTT.

The chain couples TRBV10-2 to TRBJ1-4; tentative D call: TRBD1 (5 bases). There are 14 residues in the CDR3. Germline CDR1 and CDR2: WSHSY and SAAADI. V dropped 6 bases and J dropped 7 bases, with 15 bases sitting between them. CDR3 bases: TGCGCCAGCAGAGACACCTCGGGGGGTGAAAAACTGTTTTTT. Translated, it gives CASRDTSGGEKLFF.